A selection of T cell receptor beta chains follows, all from one sample in a study of early T cells in non-severe SARS-CoV-2 infection. TCRdb called the 5' RACE reads again in MiXCR, with one record for every CDR3 protein. The table has about 25,000 distinct CDR3 sequences, about 4.4% seen once. Sequencing was carried out using whole blood. These receptors were obtained from an adult who was a healthcare worker with PCR-confirmed SARS-CoV-2 infection or an uninfected control (not recorded which). CDR3s include the opening cysteine and the closing phenylalanine or tryptophan. D genes are given only for firm matches. Size is omitted from some rows. Given values are once, few, many or a class for expanded clones.

j_call cdr3_length v_call clone_size d_call cdr3_nt cdr3_aa
TRBJ2-3 14 TRBV29-1 many - TGCAGCGTTGTGGGGGGCAGGGGTGTGGATACGCAGTATTTT CSVVGGRGVDTQYF
TRBJ2-7 14 TRBV5-1 many - TGCGCCAGCAACTCCGGGCAAGTCACCTACGAGCAGTACTTC CASNSGQVTYEQYF
TRBJ2-3 15 TRBV11-3 many - TGTGCCAGCAGCTTAGCGAGACAGGGCACAGATACGCAGTATTTT CASSLARQGTDTQYF
TRBJ2-1 15 TRBV9 few - TGTGCCAGCAGCGTAGTTGGGTCAGGGCCCAGTGAGCAGTTCTTC CASSVVGSGPSEQFF
TRBJ1-6 12 TRBV13 - - TGTGCCAGCAGCTTTATGGATTCACCCCTCCACTTT CASSFMDSPLHF
TRBJ2-6 13 TRBV2 - - TGTGCCATCTCGAGCTCTGGGGCCAACGTCCTGACTTTC CAISSSGANVLTF
TRBJ2-7 16 TRBV3-1 many TRBD2 TGTGCCAGCAGCCAAGATAGGCTAGCGGGAACCCACGAGCAGTACTTC CASSQDRLAGTHEQYF
TRBJ2-2 17 TRBV19 many - TGTGCCAGTACCTCAGAAACAAAGATAGTAAGGACCGGGGAGCTGTTTTTT CASTSETKIVRTGELFF
TRBJ1-3 16 TRBV6-6 - - TGTGCCAGCAGTCGCACAGCTACTACAGCTGGAAACACCATATATTTT CASSRTATTAGNTIYF
TRBJ1-1 16 TRBV5-1 many TRBD1 TGCGCCAGCAGCTTTGCGCCGGGACAGGGCGCCACTGAAGCTTTCTTT CASSFAPGQGATEAFF
TRBJ2-4 14 TRBV29-1 many - TGCAGCGTTGAAGGCAGGGGAGCCAAAAACATTCAGTACTTC CSVEGRGAKNIQYF
TRBJ2-1 15 TRBV15 many TRBD2 TGTGCCACCAGCAGAGAGGCCGGACTAGGCAATGAGCAGTTCTTC CATSREAGLGNEQFF
TRBJ2-3 18 TRBV5-1 - TRBD2 TGCGCCAGCAGTCTGGCACACCTAGCGGTGACGGGCACAGATACGCAGAATTTT CASSLAHLAVTGTDTQNF
TRBJ2-3 14 TRBV20-1 - TRBD2 TGCAGGGTAGCGGGAGGGCCTAGCACAGATACGCAGTATTTT CRVAGGPSTDTQYF
TRBJ1-1 14 TRBV29-1 many - TGCAGCGTTGAACCGACAGTACAGAACACTGAAGCTTTCTTT CSVEPTVQNTEAFF
TRBJ1-2 13 TRBV6-2/TRBV6-3 many - TGTGCCAGCAGTTTGGGCAGGGGAGATGGCTACACCTTC CASSLGRGDGYTF
TRBJ2-1 14 TRBV5-1 many TRBD2 TGCGCCAGCAGTTCAGCGGGAGGATCGGGTGAGCAGTTCTTC CASSSAGGSGEQFF
TRBJ2-1 15 TRBV4-2 few - TGTGCCAGCAGCCAAGAACCGGACTATTACAATGAGCAGTTCTTC CASSQEPDYYNEQFF
TRBJ2-7 18 TRBV28 many TRBD2 TGTGCCAGCAGTTTAAGACTAGCGGGAGGGACGAACAAATACGAGCAGTACTTC CASSLRLAGGTNKYEQYF
TRBJ1-2 11 TRBV20-1 - - TGCAGTGCTAGCAGGGTAGATGGCTACACCTTC CSASRVDGYTF
TRBJ1-4 15 TRBV20-1 few - TGCAGTGCCTTAGACGGGGCCGCAACTAATGAAAAACTGTTTTTT CSALDGAATNEKLFF
TRBJ2-3 16 TRBV4-1 many - TGCGCCAGCAGCCAAGTCAGCGGGCTAAGCACAGATACGCAGTATTTT CASSQVSGLSTDTQYF
TRBJ2-3 18 TRBV28 many TRBD2 TGTGCCAGCAGTTTACTGATTATCCGGGGGGGACGCACAGATACGCAGTATTTT CASSLLIIRGGRTDTQYF
TRBJ1-2 11 TRBV24-1 many - TGTGCCACCAGTGACGCTTATGGCTACACCTTC CATSDAYGYTF
TRBJ2-1 18 TRBV10-2 many - TGCGCCAGCAGTGTGCCTTTGCGGAACCAGAGCTCCTACAATGAGCAGTTCTTC CASSVPLRNQSSYNEQFF
TRBJ1-1 14 TRBV18 many TRBD1 TGTGCCAGCTCAACACCCAGGGGGCCTACTGAAGCTTTCTTT CASSTPRGPTEAFF
TRBJ2-6 14 TRBV10-2 - - TGCGCCAGCAGTGGGAGCTCTGGGGCCAACGTCCTGACTTTC CASSGSSGANVLTF